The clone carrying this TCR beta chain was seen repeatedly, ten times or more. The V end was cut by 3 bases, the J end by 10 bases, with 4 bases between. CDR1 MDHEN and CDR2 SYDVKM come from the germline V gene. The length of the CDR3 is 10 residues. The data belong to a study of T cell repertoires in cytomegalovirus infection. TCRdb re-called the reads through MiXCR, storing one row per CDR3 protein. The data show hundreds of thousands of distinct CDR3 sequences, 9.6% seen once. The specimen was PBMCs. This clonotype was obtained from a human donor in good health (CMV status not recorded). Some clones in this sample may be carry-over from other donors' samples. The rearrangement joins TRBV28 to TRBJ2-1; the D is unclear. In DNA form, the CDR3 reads TGTGCCAGCAGTTTCGTGGAGCAGTTCTTC. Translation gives CASSFVEQFF.